This entry lists 16 T cell receptor beta chains sequenced from one sample in a study of OX40 agonist ivuxolimab in advanced cancers. Profiling relied on immunoSEQ multiplex PCR, and the TCRdb table lists in-frame clones only, not all of them. The data contain 80,000 or so clones, around 90% of them singletons. The sequences come from CD4+ or CD8+ T cells sorted from blood, collected in a trial of the OX40 agonist ivuxolimab. The receptors shown here come from an adult with an advanced solid tumor such as melanoma, head and neck, liver or kidney cancer.

The chain uses TRBV6-4 and TRBJ2-7, with D hard to call. Germline loops: CDR1 MRHNA, CDR2 SNTAGT. The CDR3 consists of 14 residues. V dropped 7 bases and J dropped 0 bases, with 13 bases sitting between them. The DNA for the CDR3 is TGTGCCAGCACCTCCGCCAGCACCTCCTACGAGCAGTACTTC. Residues: CASTSASTSYEQYF.

The chain carries TRBV2 and TRBJ1-5, with 11 bases fitting TRBD1. Per germline, CDR1 SNHLY and CDR2 FYNNEI. There are 15 residues in the CDR3. The J segment lost 7 bases and the V segment lost 3 bases, leaving 5 bases of the junction unmatched. The CDR3 sequence: CASSDLGTGGQPQHF. The CDR3 DNA reads TGTGCCAGCAGTGACCTTGGGACAGGGGGGCAGCCCCAGCATTTT.

The V and J genes are TRBV7-2 and TRBJ2-1, with 14 bases identical to TRBD2. The CDR3 loop spans 15 amino acids. V shed 4 bases, J shed 7 bases, and the junction held 3 bases outside the gene matches. CDR1 and CDR2 from the germline V gene are SGHTA and FQGNSA. The CDR3: CASSSRTSGGNEQFF. Here the CDR3 DNA reads TGTGCCAGCAGCTCACGGACTAGCGGGGGGAATGAGCAGTTCTTC.

This CDR3 reads CASSEEGNQPQHF. CDR3 nucleotide sequence: TGTGCCAGCAGTGAAGAAGGGAACCAGCCCCAGCATTTT. The gene calls are TRBV2 and TRBJ1-5, with unresolved D. Germline loops: CDR1 SNHLY, CDR2 FYNNEI. The CDR3 extends over 13 amino acids. The V and J ends lost 1 base and 7 bases respectively, with 8 bases between them.

The gene calls are TRBV30 and TRBJ1-1; D is unresolved. There are 12 residues in the CDR3. Germline V lookup: CDR1 GTSNPN, CDR2 SVGIG (reference sequence). CDR3 residues: CVRRERNTEAFF. The CDR3 DNA is TGTGTCCGAAGGGAGAGGAACACTGAAGCTTTCTTT.

The rearrangement uses TRBV7-2 and TRBJ1-5; TRBD1 might be the D (5 bases). In germline, CDR1 is SGHTA, CDR2 FQGNSA. Trimming removed 5 bases at V and 5 bases at J, with 16 bases between. This CDR3 region has 15 residues. This CDR3 is CASSLWGSSDQPQHF. The CDR3 nucleotides read TGTGCCAGCAGCCTGTGGGGCAGTTCGGATCAGCCCCAGCATTTT.

The chain employs TRBV10-3 and TRBJ2-3, with 8 positions matching TRBD2. This CDR3 has 15 amino acids. Trimming took 4 bases from V and 6 from J; bases not matched to a gene: 9. The germline V gene encodes CDR1 ENHRY and CDR2 SYGVKD. Here the CDR3 DNA reads TGTGCCATCAGTGTTGGGCGGGGGGCGATTGATACGCAGTATTTT. It encodes CAISVGRGAIDTQYF.

The chain employs TRBV10-1 and TRBJ2-6; D remains unclear. Trimming took 3 bases from V and 0 from J, leaving 0 bases between them. Germline-derived CDR1 and CDR2 are WNHNN and SYGVQD (reference sequence). This CDR3 spans 13 amino acids. As DNA, the CDR3 is TGCGCCAGCAGTGACTCTGGGGCCAACGTCCTGACTTTC. This gives the protein CASSDSGANVLTF.

In its sample, this clone was seen once. This chain uses TRBV18 with TRBJ1-1; D ambiguous. Germline assignment: CDR1 KGHSH and CDR2 LQKENI. The ends were cut back, 4 bases at V and 7 bases at J, with 10 bases in the middle. CDR3 length: 12 amino acids. CDR3 sequence: CASSLQSYEAFF. In DNA form, the CDR3 reads TGTGCCAGCTCACTACAATCATATGAAGCTTTCTTT.

The gene calls are TRBV30 and TRBJ1-5; D gene unclear. The germline V gene encodes CDR1 GTSNPN and CDR2 SVGIG (reference sequence). The CDR3 is made up of 13 amino acids. V dropped 2 bases and J dropped 7 bases, with 12 bases sitting between them. CDR3 coding DNA: TGTGCCTGGAGTACGCAGGATAGGCAGCCCCAGCATTTT. Its translation: CAWSTQDRQPQHF. Complete variable domain (other parts from reference TRBV30 and TRBJ1-5): SQTIHQWPATLVQPVGSPLSLECTVEGTSNPNLYWYRQAAGRGLQLLFYSVGIGQISSEVPQNLSASRPQDRQFILSSKKLLLSDSGFYLCAWSTQDRQPQHFGDGTRLSIL.

The V call is TRBV18, the J call TRBJ1-5; 9 nucleotides agree with TRBD1. CDR3 length equals 15 residues. The germline V gene encodes CDR1 KGHSH and CDR2 LQKENI. The V segment lost 3 bases and the J segment 5 bases; nucleotides outside the gene matches: 5. CDR3 residues: CASSPGTGNDQPQHF. In DNA form, the CDR3 reads TGTGCCAGCTCACCCGGGACAGGGAACGATCAGCCCCAGCATTTT.

J is TRBJ1-1 and V is TRBV7-2; D perhaps matches TRBD1 (5 bases). CDR1 is SGHTA and CDR2 is FQGNSA in the germline V gene. The CDR3 runs 14 residues. Trimming left V 3 bases short and J 0 bases short, with 8 bases between. The DNA for the CDR3 is TGTGCCAGCAGCTTGGTCAGGGTGAACACTGAAGCTTTCTTT. Its protein is CASSLVRVNTEAFF.

The chain joins TRBV29-1 to TRBJ2-2; the D is unclear. Germline CDR1 reads SQVTM; CDR2 reads ANQGSEA. The CDR3 covers 13 residues. The V end was cut by 7 bases, the J end by 4 bases, with 13 bases between. CDR3 sequence (DNA): TGCAGCGGGGGTGAAGGATCCACCGGGGAGCTGTTTTTT. It codes for CSGGEGSTGELFF.

The CDR3 here is CASSLAGGSHEQFF. CDR3 DNA: TGCGCCAGCAGCTTGGCGGGAGGCTCCCATGAGCAGTTCTTC. The chain is built from TRBV5-1 and TRBJ2-1, with 7 bases aligning to TRBD2. Looked up from germline, CDR1 is SGHRS and CDR2 is YFSETQ. The trim removed 0 bases at V and 8 bases at J, leaving 5 bases unmatched. The CDR3 covers 14 residues.

The chain links TRBV5-6 to TRBJ1-2, with D possibly matching TRBD1 (5 bases). Trimming stripped 6 bases from V and 7 bases from J, with 19 bases between. Germline values: CDR1 SGHDT, CDR2 YYEEEE. This CDR3 contains 14 residues. The CDR3 nucleotides read TGTGCCAGCACCGACGGGGGGGAACGGCGTGGCTACACCTTC. Its translation: CASTDGGERRGYTF.

The chain joins TRBV6-5 to TRBJ1-6; tentatively, D is TRBD1 (5 bases). CDR1 MNHEY and CDR2 SVGAGI come from the germline V gene. V gave up 5 bases and J gave up 8 bases, with 7 bases separating them. The CDR3 runs 12 residues. The CDR3 DNA reads as TGTGCCAGCAGTCAGGGTTATTCACCCCTCCACTTT. Its translation: CASSQGYSPLHF.